This TCR beta chain was found in a study of blood T cell repertoires in COVID-19. Produced via immunoSEQ multiplex PCR; TCRdb's table is partial and in-frame only. The profile shows tens of thousands of clones, 84% of them singletons. Germline values: CDR1 LNHDA, CDR2 SQIVND (reference sequence). This CDR3 has 13 residues. Trimming left V 6 bases short and J 3 bases short, with 11 bases between. The sequenced material came from peripheral blood. The sequence came from a human donor in a cohort sampled during active COVID-19. The genes are TRBV19 and TRBJ1-1; possibly TRBD1 for D (6 bases). The CDR3 spells CASRTQGYTEAFF. Here the CDR3 DNA reads TGTGCCAGTAGGACTCAGGGGTACACTGAAGCTTTCTTT.